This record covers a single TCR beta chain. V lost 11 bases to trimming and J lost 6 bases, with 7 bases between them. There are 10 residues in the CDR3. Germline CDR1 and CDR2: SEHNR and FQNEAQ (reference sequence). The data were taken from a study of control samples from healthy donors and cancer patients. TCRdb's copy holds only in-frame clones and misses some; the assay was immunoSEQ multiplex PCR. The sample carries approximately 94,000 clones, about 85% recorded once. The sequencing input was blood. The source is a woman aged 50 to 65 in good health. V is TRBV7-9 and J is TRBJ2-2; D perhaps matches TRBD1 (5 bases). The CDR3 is CAGHPGELFF. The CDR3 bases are TGTGCCGGACATCCCGGGGAGCTGTTTTTT.